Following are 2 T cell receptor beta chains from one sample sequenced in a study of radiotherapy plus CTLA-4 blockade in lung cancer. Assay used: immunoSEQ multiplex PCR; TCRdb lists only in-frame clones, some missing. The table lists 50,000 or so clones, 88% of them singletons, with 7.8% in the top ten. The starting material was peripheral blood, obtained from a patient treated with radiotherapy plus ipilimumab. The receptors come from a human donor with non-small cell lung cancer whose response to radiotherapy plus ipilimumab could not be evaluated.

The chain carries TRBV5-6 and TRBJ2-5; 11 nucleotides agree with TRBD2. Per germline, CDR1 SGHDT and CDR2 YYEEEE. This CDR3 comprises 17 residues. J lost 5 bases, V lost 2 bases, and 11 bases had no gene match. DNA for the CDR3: TGTGCCAGCAGCTTCCTCCTCCTGACTAGCGGGGTGGAGACCCAGTACTTC. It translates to CASSFLLLTSGVETQYF.

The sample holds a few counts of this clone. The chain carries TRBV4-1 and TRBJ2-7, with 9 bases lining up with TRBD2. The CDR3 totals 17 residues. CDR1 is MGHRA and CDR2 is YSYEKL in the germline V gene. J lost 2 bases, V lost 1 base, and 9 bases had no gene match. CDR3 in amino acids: CASSQASGESHAYEQYF. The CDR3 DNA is TGCGCCAGCAGCCAAGCTAGCGGGGAGAGTCATGCCTACGAGCAGTACTTC.